This T cell receptor beta chain is drawn from a study of cytomegalovirus exposure and HLA in healthy donors. The CDR3 length is 12 residues. Trimming removed 1 base at V and 4 bases at J, with 4 bases between. Germline loops: CDR1 SEHNR, CDR2 FQNEAQ (reference sequence). Notes on the study in general: Both high specificity and high sensitivity reportedly marked the classifier's diagnosis of cytomegalovirus status.

As for this clone: Its target is not known.

Method: immunoSEQ multiplex PCR; TCRdb's copy keeps in-frame clones and lacks some. The sample includes fewer than 350,000 clones, around 89% of them seen just once. The material sequenced was PBMCs. The genes are TRBV7-9 and TRBJ2-5; no clear D gene. The sequence came from a woman between 18 and 29 years old in good health and CMV-seronegative. Here the CDR3 DNA reads TGTGCCAGCAGCTTAGGTCGAGAGACCCAGTACTTC. This codes for CASSLGRETQYF.